This T cell receptor (beta chain) comes out of a study of T cells in Graves' hyperthyroidism and ophthalmopathy. Study results and limitations: Ophthalmopathy and stable hyperthyroidism were separated by a 13 V-J model.

The definition of stable Graves' hyperthyroidism was no ophthalmopathy progression within 18 months. TCR beta CDR3 sequences were amplified from RNA transcripts. TCR CDR3 underwent first-round RT-PCR with the HTBI primer set. TCRdb re-called the multiplex PCR reads through MiXCR, storing one row per CDR3 protein. The data hold more than 550,000 distinct CDR3 sequences, with around a sixth observed a single time. V lost 2 bases and J 4 bases, leaving 15 bases between the germline ends. Germline assignment: CDR1 GTSNPN and CDR2 SVGIG (reference sequence). The CDR3 loop spans 15 amino acids. Of note for this clonotype: Its antigen remains unidentified.

What was sequenced was blood. This receptor was obtained from a man aged 50 or older with Graves' hyperthyroidism. The chain combines TRBV30 with TRBJ2-1; D may match TRBD1 or TRBD2 (5 bases each). The CDR3 DNA reads TGTGCCTGGAGTCCATACGGGGCCCTTTACAATGAGCAGTTCTTC. Translated: CAWSPYGALYNEQFF. The entire variable domain, with the rest obtained from reference TRBV30 and TRBJ2-1, is as follows: SQTIHQWPATLVQPVGSPLSLECTVEGTSNPNLYWYRQAAGRGLQLLFYSVGIGQISSEVPQNLSASRPQDRQFILSSKKLLLSDSGFYLCAWSPYGALYNEQFFGPGTRLTVL.